This entry lists 9 T cell receptor beta chains sequenced from one sample in a study of blood T cell repertoires in COVID-19. Profiling relied on immunoSEQ multiplex PCR, and the TCRdb table lists in-frame clones only, not all of them. The sample carries over 150,000 clones, approximately 80% recorded once. Sequences were obtained from peripheral blood. The receptors were sampled from a woman aged 80 or over with acute or convalescent COVID-19.

J is TRBJ2-3 and V is TRBV6-2 or TRBV6-3, with TRBD2 matching over 14 bases. The V segment lost 5 bases and the J segment 11 bases; nucleotides outside the gene matches: 9. Germline V gene data show CDR1 as MNHEY and CDR2 as SVGEGT. The CDR3 length is 15 residues. Here the CDR3 reads CASSATSGGEVEQYF. CDR3 DNA sequence: TGTGCCAGCAGTGCGACTAGCGGGGGGGAGGTGGAGCAGTATTTT.

This clone was observed a single time. The chain recombines TRBV7-2 with TRBJ2-7; TRBD1 agrees at 11 bases. CDR1 and CDR2 from the germline V gene are SGHTA and FQGNSA. V was pared by 5 bases and J by 9 bases, with 9 bases of the junction left unmatched. The CDR3 runs 14 residues. CDR3 in amino acids: CASSPGQGASRQYF. The CDR3 DNA reads TGTGCCAGCAGCCCCGGACAGGGGGCGTCTCGGCAGTACTTC. The complete variable domain, with remaining parts taken from reference TRBV7-2 and TRBJ2-7, reads GAGVSQSPSNKVTEKGKDVELRCDPISGHTALYWYRQSLGQGLEFLIYFQGNSAPDKSGLPSDRFSAERTGGSVSTLTIQRTQQEDSAVYLCASSPGQGASRQYFGPGTRLTVT.

This sequence joins TRBV7-8 and TRBJ2-3; tentative D call: TRBD1 (5 bases). The germline V and J ends were trimmed by 3 bases and 2 bases, with 18 bases remaining between them. The CDR3 is made up of 17 amino acids. CDR1 SGHVS and CDR2 FQNEAQ come from the germline V gene. The CDR3 DNA follows: TGTGCCAGCAGCTTCCTAGGTGTTGCAGGGCTCACAGATACGCAGTATTTT. This sequence encodes CASSFLGVAGLTDTQYF.

CDR3 in amino acids: CASSLSTTTYGTARVYEQYF. The DNA for the CDR3 is TGTGCCAGCAGTTTATCCACTACAACTTATGGGACAGCTAGGGTATACGAGCAGTACTTC. The V call is TRBV27, the J call TRBJ2-7; 7 bases are shared with TRBD1. Germline loops: CDR1 MNHEY, CDR2 SMNVEV (reference sequence). The CDR3 has 20 amino acids. V gave up 0 bases and J gave up 4 bases; unmatched junction bases: 21.

For this clone: A far larger clone is only one base removed, so a read error is likely. The chain combines TRBV5-4 with TRBJ2-7; a possible D gene is TRBD1 (6 bases). The CDR3 consists of 13 residues. The V gene's germline CDR1 is SGHNT and CDR2 YYREEE (reference sequence). Trimming pared 4 bases from V and 3 bases from J, leaving 11 bases between. DNA of the CDR3: TGTGCCAGCAGCCAAGGACAGAACTACGAGCAGTACTTC. Its protein is CASSQGQNYEQYF.

The chain joins TRBV6-6 to TRBJ1-1; D perhaps matches TRBD1 (6 bases). The CDR3 runs 15 residues. Germline V gene data show CDR1 as MNHNY and CDR2 as SVGAGI (reference sequence). Trimming pared 0 bases from V and 6 bases from J, leaving 14 bases between. DNA for the CDR3: TGTGCCAGCAGTTACTCGAAGGGACATTGGTCTGAAGCTTTCTTT. Its translation is CASSYSKGHWSEAFF.

J is TRBJ1-2 and V is TRBV6-5; 10 nucleotides agree with TRBD1. This CDR3 has 14 amino acids. V was pared by 7 bases and J by 4 bases, with 6 bases of the junction left unmatched. Per germline, CDR1 MNHEY and CDR2 SVGAGI. CDR3 sequence: CASTEGTGAYGYTF. DNA for the CDR3: TGTGCCAGCACCGAAGGGACAGGGGCCTATGGCTACACCTTC.

The CDR3 DNA sequence: TGTGCCAGCATCCGGGACAGGGGAACCGAGCAGTACTTC. This encodes CASIRDRGTEQYF. The chain carries TRBV6-5 and TRBJ2-7; 10 bases are shared with TRBD1. Germline lookup yields CDR1 MNHEY and CDR2 SVGAGI. The CDR3 covers 13 residues. The J segment lost 6 bases and the V segment lost 7 bases, leaving 6 bases of the junction unmatched.

The rearrangement joins TRBV5-5 to TRBJ2-3; D uncertain. Looked up from germline, CDR1 is SGHKS and CDR2 is YYEKEE (reference sequence). V was clipped by 3 bases and J by 0 bases, with 5 bases between them. The CDR3 consists of 13 residues. The CDR3 protein is CASSSTSTDTQYF. For the CDR3, the DNA is TGTGCCAGCAGCTCGACTAGCACAGATACGCAGTATTTT. Full variable domain (outside the CDR3, taken from reference TRBV5-5 and TRBJ2-3): DAGVTQSPTHLIKTRGQQVTLRCSPISGHKSVSWYQQVLGQGPQFIFQYYEKEERGRGNFPDRFSARQFPNYSSELNVNALLLGDSALYLCASSSTSTDTQYFGPGTRLTVL.